A single sample is the source of the 28 T cell receptor beta chains below, sequenced in a study of cytomegalovirus exposure and HLA in healthy donors. 60 Vbeta and 13 Jbeta primers were used in PCR. The protocol was immunoSEQ multiplex PCR, while the TCRdb copy is restricted to in-frame clones and leaves out a portion. This table holds more than 90,000 clones, around 84% found once. Sequencing was carried out using PBMCs. The source of these receptors is a man aged 25 to 45 in good health and CMV-seropositive.

The CDR3 nucleotides are TGTGCCAGCAGTGACGGCGGGGGAGCCGGGGAGCTGTTTTTT. Translated: CASSDGGGAGELFF. This chain uses TRBV6-4 with TRBJ2-2, with 7 bases lining up with TRBD2. Germline V CDR1 and CDR2: MRHNA, SNTAGT. V shed 2 bases and J 6 bases; nucleotides not matched to a gene: 3. The CDR3 loop spans 14 amino acids.

The rearrangement uses TRBV2 and TRBJ2-3; D gene uncertain. Trimming took 2 bases from V and 3 from J, leaving 3 bases between them. There are 12 residues in the CDR3. The V gene's germline CDR1 is SNHLY and CDR2 FYNNEI. For the CDR3, the DNA is TGTGCCAGCAGTGAACAGACAGATACGCAGTATTTT. This codes for CASSEQTDTQYF.

This clone has more than one count but fewer than ten. The chain links TRBV6-5 to TRBJ2-7; TRBD2 might be the D (5 bases). Trimming took off 4 bases at V and 6 bases at J, with 10 bases between the two ends. Germline loops: CDR1 MNHEY, CDR2 SVGAGI. This CDR3 has 12 amino acids. CDR3 protein: CASSWTGIEQYF. CDR3 DNA sequence: TGTGCCAGCAGTTGGACGGGAATCGAGCAGTACTTC.

The V gene is TRBV6-5, the J gene TRBJ1-5; D remains ambiguous. The germline CDR1 and CDR2 sequences are MNHEY and SVGAGI. The CDR3 is made up of 15 amino acids. Trimming left V 5 bases short and J 3 bases short, with 14 bases between. In DNA form, the CDR3 reads TGTGCCAGCAGTCCAGGCGCCCAGTTCAATCAGCCCCAGCATTTT. It is translated as CASSPGAQFNQPQHF.

CDR3 region: CASSPGLATLSGELFF. The CDR3, as DNA: TGTGCCAGCAGCCCAGGACTAGCGACCCTCTCAGGGGAGCTGTTTTTT. The rearrangement joins TRBV21-1 to TRBJ2-2; the table gives TRBD2 as D, unverified against the DNA. TRBV21-1 is described as a pseudogene. The CDR3 consists of 16 residues.

The chain uses TRBV11-2 and TRBJ1-1, with D perhaps matching TRBD1 (5 bases). This CDR3 region has 15 residues. Germline CDR1 SGHAT, CDR2 FQNNGV. Trimming shortened V by 5 bases and J by 0 bases, and 13 bases separated the two germline ends. The CDR3 nucleotides are TGTGCCAGCAGCCCCGCCGGACATCTGAACACTGAAGCTTTCTTT. Its translation is CASSPAGHLNTEAFF.

The V call is TRBV28, the J call TRBJ2-3; tentative D call: TRBD1 (5 bases). The germline CDR1 and CDR2 sequences are MDHEN and SYDVKM. The CDR3 runs to 15 residues. V shed 6 bases and J shed 3 bases, with 16 bases lying between them. CDR3 loop: CASSPSTAVTDTQYF. As DNA, the CDR3 is TGTGCCAGCAGCCCATCGACAGCAGTAACAGATACGCAGTATTTT.

This clone has more than one count but fewer than ten. The J gene is TRBJ2-5, the V gene TRBV5-1; 13 nucleotides match TRBD2. This CDR3 has 16 amino acids. Germline-derived CDR1 and CDR2 are SGHRS and YFSETQ. Trimming cost V 4 bases and J 4 bases; bases outside gene matches: 7. CDR3 nucleotides: TGCGCCAGCAGCCTGACTAGCGGGAGGTCGTCAGAGACCCAGTACTTC. This translates into CASSLTSGRSSETQYF.

The chain recombines TRBV5-1 with TRBJ1-2; 8 bases fit TRBD1. Germline-derived CDR1 and CDR2 are SGHRS and YFSETQ. CDR3 length: 15 amino acids. The J segment lost 6 bases and the V segment lost 1 base, leaving 8 bases of the junction unmatched. The CDR3 region is CASSLTVTGADGYTF. The CDR3 DNA is TGCGCCAGCAGCTTGACGGTGACAGGGGCGGATGGCTACACCTTC. Filled out from reference TRBV5-1 and TRBJ1-2, the complete variable domain reads KAGVTQTPRYLIKTRGQQVTLSCSPISGHRSVSWYQQTPGQGLQFLFEYFSETQRNKGNFPGRFSGRQFSNSRSEMNVSTLELGDSALYLCASSLTVTGADGYTFGSGTRLTVV.

The V call is TRBV7-9, the J call TRBJ2-7, with 7 positions matching TRBD1. The V and J ends lost 2 bases and 6 bases, in that order; junction bases with no gene match: 7. CDR1 and CDR2 from the germline V gene are SEHNR and FQNEAQ (reference sequence). The CDR3 totals 14 residues. The CDR3 sequence is CASSLSETGPEQYF. The CDR3, as DNA: TGTGCCAGCAGCTTATCCGAGACAGGGCCCGAGCAGTACTTC.

J is TRBJ2-3 and V is TRBV5-4; D call uncertain. The CDR3 consists of 15 residues. Germline loops: CDR1 SGHNT, CDR2 YYREEE (reference sequence). The germline V and J ends were trimmed by 2 bases and 6 bases, with 16 bases remaining between them. The CDR3 coding sequence is TGTGCCAGCAGCTTTAGGAAGTCGTCCGGGGATACGCAGTATTTT. It yields the protein CASSFRKSSGDTQYF.

The gene calls are TRBV6-6 and TRBJ2-5, with TRBD2 identical over 9 bases. The CDR3 extends over 14 amino acids. Germline V lookup: CDR1 MNHNY, CDR2 SVGAGI (reference sequence). V lost 2 bases to trimming and J lost 5 bases; unmatched junction nucleotides: 3. The CDR3 nucleotides read TGTGCCAGCAGTTACGGCGGGAGGGTCGAGACCCAGTACTTC. It translates to CASSYGGRVETQYF.

About this clone: Germline and junction disagree at one end, which may indicate a read error. The sample carries other DNA sequences with the same CDR3. The rearrangement uses TRBV10-1 and TRBJ1-2; D is uncertain. The CDR3 totals 13 residues. Germline V CDR1 and CDR2: WNHNN, SYGVQD (reference sequence). This CDR3 is CASSEQRGYGYTF. The DNA for the CDR3 is TGCGCCAGTAGTGAACAGAGAGGGTATGGCTACACCTTC.

Regarding this clone: Germline and junction disagree at one end, which may indicate a read error. The chain recombines TRBV5-1 with TRBJ1-2; the match to TRBD1 covers 7 bases. This CDR3 region has 14 residues. The germline gives CDR1 SGHRS, CDR2 YFSETQ. As DNA, the CDR3 is TGCGCCAGCAGCGACCCGGGACAGAACTATGGCCACACCTTC. The encoded protein is CASSDPGQNYGHTF.

V and J are TRBV9 and TRBJ2-2; 7 positions match TRBD2. Germline CDR1 is SGDLS and CDR2 is YYNGEE. V gave up 0 bases and J gave up 6 bases; unmatched junction bases: 5. The CDR3 spans 15 residues. Here the CDR3 DNA reads TGTGCCAGCAGCGTAGGGACTAGTTGGGCCGGGGAGCTGTTTTTT. Amino acid sequence: CASSVGTSWAGELFF.

The CDR3 sequence: CASSYDSGKTDTQYF. For the CDR3, the DNA is TGTGCCAGCAGTTACGATAGCGGGAAAACAGATACGCAGTATTTT. The chain couples TRBV6-5 to TRBJ2-3; 8 bases agree with TRBD2. The CDR3 contains 15 residues. V shed 2 bases, J shed 3 bases, and the junction held 4 bases outside the gene matches. CDR1 is MNHEY and CDR2 is SVGAGI in the germline V gene.

The V gene is TRBV28, the J gene TRBJ2-1; 12 bases match TRBD2. Germline-derived CDR1 and CDR2 are MDHEN and SYDVKM. The junction had 4 bases not matched to a gene; V was cut back by 4 bases and J by 3 bases. The CDR3 is 16 amino acids. The CDR3 nucleotides read TGTGCCAGCAGTTCCCGGGGACTAGCGGGCTACAATGAGCAGTTCTTC. As protein: CASSSRGLAGYNEQFF. Full variable domain (remainder filled in from reference TRBV28 and TRBJ2-1): DVKVTQSSRYLVKRTGEKVFLECVQDMDHENMFWYRQDPGLGLRLIYFSYDVKMKEKGDIPEGYSVSREKKERFSLILESASTNQTSMYLCASSSRGLAGYNEQFFGPGTRLTVL.

The chain employs TRBV6-1 and TRBJ2-1; 10 nucleotides agree with TRBD2. The CDR3 is 11 residues long. Germline CDR1 reads MNHNS; CDR2 reads SASEGT. V lost 5 bases, J lost 16 bases, and 5 bases stayed unmatched. Here the CDR3 reads CASSPTSGIFF. CDR3 DNA sequence: TGTGCCAGCAGTCCAACTAGCGGGATCTTCTTC.

The rearrangement uses TRBV7-3 and TRBJ1-3; 7 bases align to TRBD1. The CDR3 is made up of 15 amino acids. Trimming removed 6 bases from V and 0 bases from J; junction bases left unmatched: 5. CDR1 is SGHTA and CDR2 is FQGTGA in the germline V gene. The CDR3 DNA follows: TGTGCCAGCAGGTACGGGGACAGCTCTGGAAACACCATATATTTT. Its protein product is CASRYGDSSGNTIYF.

V gene TRBV5-4 combines with J gene TRBJ1-2; 7 bases are a match to TRBD1. The CDR3 contains 15 residues. From germline, CDR1 is SGHNT and CDR2 YYREEE (reference sequence). The V segment lost 4 bases and the J segment 6 bases; nucleotides outside the gene matches: 12. CDR3 sequence: CASSGPPTGNHGYTF. The CDR3 nucleotides are TGTGCCAGCAGCGGCCCCCCGACAGGGAACCATGGCTACACCTTC.

The chain couples TRBV11-3 to TRBJ1-2; D gene ambiguous. The CDR3 has 15 amino acids. Germline CDR1 and CDR2: SGHNT and YENEEA. Deletions cut 4 bases from V and 4 bases from J, with 16 bases between. The CDR3 protein is CASSSSLRVPYGYTF. DNA of the CDR3: TGTGCCAGCAGCTCGTCCCTCCGGGTACCCTATGGCTACACCTTC.

This chain links TRBV7-2 with TRBJ2-7; D remains ambiguous. The germline gives CDR1 SGHTA, CDR2 FQGNSA. V dropped 1 base and J dropped 2 bases, with 15 bases sitting between them. CDR3 length equals 16 residues. The CDR3 protein is CASSLVGRKAAYEQYF. CDR3 DNA sequence: TGTGCCAGCAGCTTAGTGGGCAGGAAAGCAGCCTACGAGCAGTACTTC.

A word on this clone: The same CDR3 is also encoded by other DNA sequences in this sample. The chain has TRBV13 and TRBJ2-3; tentative D call: TRBD1 (5 bases). V was pared by 4 bases and J by 4 bases, with 9 bases between. The CDR3 has 13 residues. Looked up from germline, CDR1 is PRHDT and CDR2 is FYEKMQ (reference sequence). This chain's CDR3 is CASSSQGPDTQYF. Written as DNA, the CDR3 is TGTGCCAGCAGCTCCCAGGGTCCAGATACGCAGTATTTT.

The V gene is TRBV7-9, the J gene TRBJ1-6; 7 bases map to TRBD1. Germline CDR1 reads SEHNR; CDR2 reads FQNEAQ (reference sequence). J was trimmed by 6 bases and V by 5 bases; bases with no gene match: 4. The CDR3 runs to 14 residues. The CDR3 protein is CASSARQGNSPLHF. In DNA form, the CDR3 reads TGTGCCAGCAGCGCTCGACAGGGTAATTCACCCCTCCACTTT.

This chain uses TRBV19 with TRBJ2-5; unclear D gene. This CDR3 has 13 residues. Germline CDR1 LNHDA, CDR2 SQIVND (reference sequence). V lost 0 bases, J lost 5 bases, and 7 bases lay in between. CDR3 in amino acids: CASSIDSEETQYF. The CDR3 nucleotides are TGTGCCAGTAGTATAGACTCGGAGGAGACCCAGTACTTC.

This clone has just a few counts. The V call is TRBV2, the J call TRBJ1-1; 10 bases line up with TRBD1. Germline CDR1 and CDR2: SNHLY and FYNNEI. CDR3 length equals 14 residues. Trimming removed 6 bases from V and 4 bases from J; junction bases left unmatched: 5. CDR3 in amino acids: CASRGRTGGTEAFF. CDR3 bases: TGTGCCAGCAGGGGGAGGACAGGGGGCACTGAAGCTTTCTTT.

CDR3 protein: CASSLVTHTDTQYF. The CDR3 DNA follows: TGTGCCAGCAGCTTAGTTACTCACACAGATACGCAGTATTTT. V gene TRBV7-8 combines with J gene TRBJ2-3; D ambiguous. V was trimmed by 1 base and J by 2 bases, leaving 7 bases between them. The length of the CDR3 is 14 residues. Germline V gives CDR1 SGHVS, CDR2 FQNEAQ.

The chain is built from TRBV30 and TRBJ2-1, with 13 bases matching TRBD2. V trimming: 4 bases; J trimming: 7 bases; junction bases outside the gene matches: 7. CDR1 GTSNPN and CDR2 SVGIG come from the germline V gene (reference sequence). CDR3 size: 15 residues. The CDR3 loop reads CAWTRRTSGGNEQFF. CDR3 bases: TGTGCCTGGACCCGCCGGACTAGCGGGGGTAATGAGCAGTTCTTC. Full variable domain (missing parts from reference TRBV30 and TRBJ2-1): SQTIHQWPATLVQPVGSPLSLECTVEGTSNPNLYWYRQAAGRGLQLLFYSVGIGQISSEVPQNLSASRPQDRQFILSSKKLLLSDSGFYLCAWTRRTSGGNEQFFGPGTRLTVL.